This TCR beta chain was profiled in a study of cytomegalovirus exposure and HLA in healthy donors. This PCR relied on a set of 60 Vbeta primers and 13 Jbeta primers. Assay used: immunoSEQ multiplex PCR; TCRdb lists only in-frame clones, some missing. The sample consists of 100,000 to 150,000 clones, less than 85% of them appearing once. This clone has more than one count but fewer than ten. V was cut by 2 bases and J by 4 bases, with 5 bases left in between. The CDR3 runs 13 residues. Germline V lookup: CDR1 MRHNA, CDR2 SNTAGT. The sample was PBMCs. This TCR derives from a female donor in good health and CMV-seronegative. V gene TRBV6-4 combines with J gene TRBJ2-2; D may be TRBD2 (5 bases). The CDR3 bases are TGTGCCAGCAGTGACGAGGGCACCGGGGAGCTGTTTTTT. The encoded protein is CASSDEGTGELFF.